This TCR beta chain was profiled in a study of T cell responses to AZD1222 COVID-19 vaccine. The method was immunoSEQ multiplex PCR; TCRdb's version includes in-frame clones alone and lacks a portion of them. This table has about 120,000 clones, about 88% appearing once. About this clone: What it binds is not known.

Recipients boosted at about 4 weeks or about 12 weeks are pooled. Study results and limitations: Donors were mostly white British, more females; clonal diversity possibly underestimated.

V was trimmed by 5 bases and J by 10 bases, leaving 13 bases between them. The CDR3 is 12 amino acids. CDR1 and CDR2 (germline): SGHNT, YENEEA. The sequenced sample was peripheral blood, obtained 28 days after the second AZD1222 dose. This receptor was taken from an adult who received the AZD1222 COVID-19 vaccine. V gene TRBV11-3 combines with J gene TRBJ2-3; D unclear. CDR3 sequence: CASSRLSFAQYF. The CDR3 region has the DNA TGTGCCAGCAGCCGCCTCAGCTTTGCGCAGTATTTT.